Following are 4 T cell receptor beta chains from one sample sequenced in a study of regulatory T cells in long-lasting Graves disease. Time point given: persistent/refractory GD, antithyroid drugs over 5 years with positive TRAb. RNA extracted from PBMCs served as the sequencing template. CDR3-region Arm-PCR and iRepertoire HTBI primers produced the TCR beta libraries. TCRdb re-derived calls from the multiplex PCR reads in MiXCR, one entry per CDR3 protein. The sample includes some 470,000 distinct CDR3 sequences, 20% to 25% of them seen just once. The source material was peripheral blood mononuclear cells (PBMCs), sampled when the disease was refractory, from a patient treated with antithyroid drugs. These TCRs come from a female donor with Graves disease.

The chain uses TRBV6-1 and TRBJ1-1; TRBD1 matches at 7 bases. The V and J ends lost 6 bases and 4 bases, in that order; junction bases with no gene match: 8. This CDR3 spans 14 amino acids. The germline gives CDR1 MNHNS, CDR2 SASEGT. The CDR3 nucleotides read TGTGCCAGCAGGAAGACAGGGTTTCTCACTGAAGCTTTCTTT. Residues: CASRKTGFLTEAFF.

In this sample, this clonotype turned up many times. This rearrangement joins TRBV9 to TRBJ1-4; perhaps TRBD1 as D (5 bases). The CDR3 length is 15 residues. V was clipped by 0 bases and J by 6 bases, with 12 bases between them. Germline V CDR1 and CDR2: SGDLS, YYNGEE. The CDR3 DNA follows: TGTGCCAGCAGCGTAGCTGGCAGGGTATATGAAAAACTGTTTTTT. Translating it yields CASSVAGRVYEKLFF.

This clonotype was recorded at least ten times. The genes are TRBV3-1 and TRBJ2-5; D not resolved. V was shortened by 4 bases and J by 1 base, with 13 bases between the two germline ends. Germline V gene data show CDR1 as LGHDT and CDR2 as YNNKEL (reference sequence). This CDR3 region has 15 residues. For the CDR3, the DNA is TGTGCCAGCAGCCGCCCTCTGCGCTTCCAAGAGACCCAGTACTTC. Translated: CASSRPLRFQETQYF.

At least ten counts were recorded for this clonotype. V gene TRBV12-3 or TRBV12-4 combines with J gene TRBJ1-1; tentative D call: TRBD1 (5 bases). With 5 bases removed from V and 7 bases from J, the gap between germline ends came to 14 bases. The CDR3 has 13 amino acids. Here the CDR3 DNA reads TGTGCCAGCAGTCCTCGGGGGGAGAGTGAAGCTTTCTTT. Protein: CASSPRGESEAFF.